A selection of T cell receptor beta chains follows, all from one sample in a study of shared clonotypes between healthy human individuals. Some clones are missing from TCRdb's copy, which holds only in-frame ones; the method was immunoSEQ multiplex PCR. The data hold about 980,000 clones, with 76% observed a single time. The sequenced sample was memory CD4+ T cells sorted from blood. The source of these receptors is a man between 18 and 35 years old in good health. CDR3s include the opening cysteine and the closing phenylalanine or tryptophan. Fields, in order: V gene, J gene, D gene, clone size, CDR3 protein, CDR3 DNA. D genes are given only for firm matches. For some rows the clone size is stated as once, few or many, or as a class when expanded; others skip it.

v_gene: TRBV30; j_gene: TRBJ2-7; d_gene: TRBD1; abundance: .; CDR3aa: CARQGGAYEQYF; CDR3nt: TGTGCCCGACAGGGGGGGGCCTACGAGCAGTACTTC
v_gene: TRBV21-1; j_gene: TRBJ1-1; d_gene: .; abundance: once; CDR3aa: CASSKWGHTNTEAFF; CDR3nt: TGTGCCAGCAGCAAATGGGGACACACGAACACTGAAGCTTTCTTT
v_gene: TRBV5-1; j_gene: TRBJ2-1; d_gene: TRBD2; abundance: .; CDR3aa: CASSPQGAGGYNEQFF; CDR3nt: TGCGCCAGCAGCCCCCAGGGAGCGGGGGGGTACAATGAGCAGTTCTTC
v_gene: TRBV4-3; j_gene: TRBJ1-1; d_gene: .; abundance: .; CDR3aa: CASSSRGRNTEAFF; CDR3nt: TGCGCCAGCAGCTCCCGAGGGCGGAACACTGAAGCTTTCTTT
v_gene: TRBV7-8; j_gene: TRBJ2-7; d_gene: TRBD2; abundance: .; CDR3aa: CASSLRAGVGYEQYF; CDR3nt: TGTGCCAGCAGCTTAAGAGCGGGAGTGGGCTACGAGCAGTACTTC
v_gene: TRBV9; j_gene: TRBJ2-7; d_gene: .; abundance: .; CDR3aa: CASSVEDTYSYEQYF; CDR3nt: TGTGCCAGCAGCGTAGAGGACACCTATTCCTACGAGCAGTACTTC
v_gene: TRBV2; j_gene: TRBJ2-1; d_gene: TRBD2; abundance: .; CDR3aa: CASRGTSGRSDEQFF; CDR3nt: TGTGCCAGCAGGGGTACTAGCGGGAGGAGCGATGAGCAGTTCTTC
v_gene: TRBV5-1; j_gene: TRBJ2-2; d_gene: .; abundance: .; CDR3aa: CASTEDNPNTGELFF; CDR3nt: TGCGCCAGCACGGAGGACAACCCTAACACCGGGGAGCTGTTTTTT
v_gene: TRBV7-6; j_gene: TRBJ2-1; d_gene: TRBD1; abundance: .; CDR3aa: CASSSGTGLHEQFF; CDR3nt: TGTGCCAGCAGCTCCGGGACAGGGCTGCATGAGCAGTTCTTC
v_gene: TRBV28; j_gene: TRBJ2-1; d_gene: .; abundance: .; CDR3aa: CASRGRMGGSTNEQFF; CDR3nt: TGTGCCAGCAGGGGGCGGATGGGCGGCAGCACCAATGAGCAGTTCTTC
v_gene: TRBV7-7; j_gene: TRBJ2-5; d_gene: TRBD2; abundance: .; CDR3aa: CASSAAGGQETQYF; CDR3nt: TGTGCTAGCAGCGCCGCGGGGGGACAAGAGACCCAGTACTTC
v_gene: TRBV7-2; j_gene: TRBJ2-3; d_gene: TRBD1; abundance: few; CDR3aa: CASSGDRVRTDTQYF; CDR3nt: TGTGCCAGCAGCGGGGACAGGGTCAGGACAGATACGCAGTATTTT
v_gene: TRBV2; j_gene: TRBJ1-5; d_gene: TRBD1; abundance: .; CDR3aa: CASSDRTGGSQPQHF; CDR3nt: TGTGCCAGCAGTGACCGGACAGGGGGAAGCCAGCCCCAGCATTTT
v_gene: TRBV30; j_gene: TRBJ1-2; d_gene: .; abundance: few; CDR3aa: CAWSEKQGGSYTF; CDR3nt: TGTGCCTGGAGTGAAAAACAGGGCGGTAGCTACACCTTC
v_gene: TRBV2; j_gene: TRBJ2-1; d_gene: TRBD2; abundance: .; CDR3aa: CASRGREGSNEQFF; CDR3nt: TGTGCCAGCAGGGGGCGGGAGGGCAGCAATGAGCAGTTCTTC
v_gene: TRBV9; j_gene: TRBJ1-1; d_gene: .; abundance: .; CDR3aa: CASSVVGKNTEAFF; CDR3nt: TGTGCCAGCAGCGTGGTCGGAAAGAACACTGAAGCTTTCTTT
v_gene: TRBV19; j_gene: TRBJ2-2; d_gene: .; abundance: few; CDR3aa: CAAGSNTNTGELFF; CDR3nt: TGTGCGGCTGGAAGCAACACGAACACCGGGGAGCTGTTTTTT
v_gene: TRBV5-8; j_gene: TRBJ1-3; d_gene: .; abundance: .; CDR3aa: CASSQMAGSFSGNTIYF; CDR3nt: TGTGCCAGCAGCCAGATGGCAGGGTCTTTCTCTGGAAACACCATATATTTT
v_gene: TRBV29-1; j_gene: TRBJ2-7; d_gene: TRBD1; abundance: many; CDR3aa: CSVGQGNYEQYF; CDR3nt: TGCAGCGTTGGACAGGGGAACTACGAGCAGTACTTC
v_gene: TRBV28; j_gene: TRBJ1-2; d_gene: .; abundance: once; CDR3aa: CATKGGGQRQYGYTF; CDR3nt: TGTGCCACTAAAGGCGGGGGACAACGTCAATATGGCTACACCTTC
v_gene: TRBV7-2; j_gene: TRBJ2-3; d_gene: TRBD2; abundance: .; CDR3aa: CASSSGTRSTDTQYF; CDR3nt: TGTGCCAGCAGCTCAGGGACTAGATCCACAGATACGCAGTATTTT
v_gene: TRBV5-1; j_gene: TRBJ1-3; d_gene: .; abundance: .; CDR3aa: CASSPQGSGNTIYF; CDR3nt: TGCGCCAGCAGCCCTCAGGGATCAGGAAACACCATATATTTT
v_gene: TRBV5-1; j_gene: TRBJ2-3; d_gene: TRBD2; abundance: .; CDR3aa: CASSLPSGTSTDTQYF; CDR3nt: TGCGCCAGCAGCTTGCCTAGCGGGACGAGCACAGATACGCAGTATTTT
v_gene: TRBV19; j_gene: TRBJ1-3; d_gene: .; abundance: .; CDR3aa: CASSNENYSGNTIYF; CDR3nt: TGTGCCAGCAGTAATGAGAACTACTCTGGAAACACCATATATTTT
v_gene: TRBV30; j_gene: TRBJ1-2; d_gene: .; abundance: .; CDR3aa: CACLGGSYTF; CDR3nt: TGTGCCTGCTTGGGAGGGAGCTACACCTTC
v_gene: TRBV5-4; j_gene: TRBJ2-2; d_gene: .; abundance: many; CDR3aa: CASSLRTINTGELFF; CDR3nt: TGTGCCAGCAGCTTACGGACAATTAACACCGGGGAGCTGTTTTTT
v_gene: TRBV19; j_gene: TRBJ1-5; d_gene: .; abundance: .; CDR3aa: CASSILAQANQPQHF; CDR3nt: TGTGCCAGTAGTATATTAGCCCAGGCCAATCAGCCCCAGCATTTT
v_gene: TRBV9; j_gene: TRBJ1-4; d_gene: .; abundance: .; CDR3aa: CASSAADTFNEKLFF; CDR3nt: TGTGCCAGCAGCGCCGCGGACACATTTAATGAAAAACTGTTTTTT
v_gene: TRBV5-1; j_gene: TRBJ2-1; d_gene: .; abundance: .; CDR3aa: CASSSQGSRRNEQFF; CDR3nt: TGCGCCAGCAGCTCACAGGGTAGTCGGCGAAATGAGCAGTTCTTC
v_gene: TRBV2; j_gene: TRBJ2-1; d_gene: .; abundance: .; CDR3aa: CASTWLDEQFF; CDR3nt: TGTGCCAGCACCTGGTTGGATGAGCAGTTCTTC
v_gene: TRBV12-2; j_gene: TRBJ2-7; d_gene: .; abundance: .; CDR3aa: CASRLGTSDEQYF; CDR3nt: TGTGCAAGTCGCTTAGGGACTAGCGACGAGCAGTACTTC
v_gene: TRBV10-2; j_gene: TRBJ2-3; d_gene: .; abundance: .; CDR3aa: CASSELRNTQYF; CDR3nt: TGCGCCAGCAGTGAGTTGCGGAATACGCAGTATTTT
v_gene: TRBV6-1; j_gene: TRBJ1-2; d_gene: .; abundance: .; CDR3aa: CASNSHNYGYTF; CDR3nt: TGTGCCAGCAACTCCCACAACTATGGCTACACCTTC
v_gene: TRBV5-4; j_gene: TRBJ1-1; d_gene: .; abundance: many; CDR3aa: CASSADRNTEAFF; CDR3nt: TGTGCCAGCAGCGCGGACAGGAACACTGAAGCTTTCTTT
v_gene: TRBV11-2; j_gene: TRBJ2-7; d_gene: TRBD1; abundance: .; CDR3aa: CASSLAGTVPSYEQYF; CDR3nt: TGTGCCAGCAGCTTAGCCGGGACAGTCCCCTCCTACGAGCAGTACTTC
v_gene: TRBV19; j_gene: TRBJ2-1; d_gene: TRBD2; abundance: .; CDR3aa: CASSIGTSGVNEQFF; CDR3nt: TGTGCCAGTAGTATAGGGACTAGCGGAGTCAATGAGCAGTTCTTC
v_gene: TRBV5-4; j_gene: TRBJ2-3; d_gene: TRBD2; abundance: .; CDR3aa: CASRGGLGTSGSDTQYF; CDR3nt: TGTGCCAGCAGGGGGGGTTTGGGGACTAGCGGATCGGATACGCAGTATTTT